Presented here are 22 T cell receptor beta chains from one specimen sequenced in a study of cytomegalovirus exposure and HLA in healthy donors. PCR primers comprised 60 Vbeta and 13 Jbeta primers. Clones were sequenced by immunoSEQ multiplex PCR, and TCRdb holds only the in-frame ones, with some missing. The sample yields about 160,000 clones, 87% seen once. Sequenced input: PBMCs. Receptors were obtained from a woman in her 30s in good health and CMV-seronegative.

This chain joins TRBV2 and TRBJ2-7; TRBD2 might be the D (5 bases). The CDR3 is 14 amino acids. CDR1 SNHLY and CDR2 FYNNEI come from the germline V gene. V shed 6 bases and J shed 1 base, with 13 bases lying between them. The chain's CDR3 is CASSLFRESYEQYF. CDR3 coding DNA: TGTGCCAGCAGCCTTTTTCGGGAATCCTACGAGCAGTACTTC.

The chain combines TRBV5-5 with TRBJ2-4; D is perhaps TRBD1 (7 bases). Trimming removed 4 bases from V and 7 bases from J, with 15 bases in between. The CDR3 contains 14 residues. Germline V gives CDR1 SGHKS, CDR2 YYEKEE (reference sequence). The CDR3 DNA follows: TGTGCCAGCAGCCCGACAGGGAGGACGAACATTCAGTACTTC. This encodes CASSPTGRTNIQYF.

V usage is TRBV4-1 and J usage is TRBJ2-2; maybe TRBD1 (5 bases). The CDR3 has 16 residues. Trimming left V 3 bases short and J 0 bases short, with 11 bases between. Per the germline V gene, CDR1 is MGHRA and CDR2 is YSYEKL. Here the CDR3 reads CASSQVQATNTGELFF. The CDR3 nucleotides are TGCGCCAGCAGCCAGGTACAGGCCACGAACACCGGGGAGCTGTTTTTT.

V gene TRBV2 combines with J gene TRBJ2-2; the match to TRBD1 covers 7 bases. The CDR3 is made up of 14 amino acids. Trimming at V came to 6 bases and at J to 3 bases, leaving 4 bases not matched to a gene. CDR1 and CDR2 from the germline V gene are SNHLY and FYNNEI. The CDR3 here is CASRGDSYTGELFF. DNA of the CDR3: TGTGCCAGCAGGGGGGACAGTTACACCGGGGAGCTGTTTTTT. Variable domain in full (rest from reference TRBV2 and TRBJ2-2): EPEVTQTPSHQVTQMGQEVILRCVPISNHLYFYWYRQILGQKVEFLVSFYNNEISEKSEIFDDQFSVERPDGSNFTLKIRSTKLEDSAMYFCASRGDSYTGELFFGEGSRLTVL.

This rearrangement joins TRBV30 to TRBJ2-5, with 9 bases identical to TRBD2. The DNA end is a closer match to TRBJ2-7, so the J assignment may be wrong. Per the germline V gene, CDR1 is GTSNPN and CDR2 is SVGIG (reference sequence). The CDR3 runs 20 residues. For the CDR3, the DNA is TGTGCCTGGAGGGGCCTGGCAAAAGGACTAGCGTCCCTTTGGGGGGACGAGCAGTACTTC. Its translation is CAWRGLAKGLASLWGDEQYF.

This chain joins TRBV7-2 and TRBJ2-5; 7 bases are a match to TRBD2. Germline V gene sequence: CDR1 SGHTA, CDR2 FQGNSA. This CDR3 spans 15 amino acids. Unmatched junction bases numbered 7, after V lost 5 bases and J lost 1 base. CDR3 loop: CASSLYRGVQETQYF. The CDR3 DNA is TGTGCCAGCAGCCTATACCGGGGGGTCCAAGAGACCCAGTACTTC.

CDR3 sequence reads: CASTKGQGDYGYTF. Written as DNA, the CDR3 is TGTGCCAGCACCAAGGGACAGGGGGATTATGGCTACACCTTC. The V call is TRBV7-3, the J call TRBJ1-2; 11 nucleotides agree with TRBD1. Germline V CDR1 and CDR2: SGHTA, FQGTGA. The junction had 6 bases not matched to a gene; V was cut back by 7 bases and J by 5 bases. CDR3 length: 14 residues.

CDR3 bases: TGTGCCAGCTCACCGACTCCCGACAGGGCGGATGAAAAACTGTTTTTT. Translated, it gives CASSPTPDRADEKLFF. The chain couples TRBV18 to TRBJ1-4; 7 bases fit TRBD1. CDR3 length: 16 residues. Losses at the gene ends were 3 bases for V and 6 bases for J; bases not matched to a gene: 10. CDR1 and CDR2 from the germline V gene are KGHSH and LQKENI.

This chain's CDR3 is CASSILNPYGAFF. DNA for the CDR3: TGTGCCAGTAGTATCTTGAACCCGTACGGGGCTTTCTTT. V gene TRBV19 combines with J gene TRBJ1-1; D not certain. The CDR3 runs to 13 residues. V was cut by 3 bases and J by 11 bases, with 16 bases left in between. CDR1 LNHDA and CDR2 SQIVND come from the germline V gene (reference sequence).

V and J are TRBV9 and TRBJ2-2; D perhaps matches TRBD2 (6 bases). The CDR3 extends over 16 amino acids. In germline, CDR1 is SGDLS, CDR2 YYNGEE. The V end was cut by 0 bases, the J end by 5 bases, with 14 bases between. The CDR3 loop reads CASSVGRGSVTGELFF. CDR3 DNA sequence: TGTGCCAGCAGCGTAGGTCGGGGGTCGGTGACCGGGGAGCTGTTTTTT.

With regard to this clone: The sample holds other DNA sequences that translate to the same CDR3. The gene calls are TRBV6-5 and TRBJ1-1; tentative D call: TRBD1 (5 bases). V gave up 5 bases and J gave up 1 base, with 11 bases separating them. The CDR3 loop spans 14 amino acids. Germline V gene lookup returns CDR1 MNHEY and CDR2 SVGAGI. This CDR3 is CASSLDRGNTEAFF. CDR3 sequence (DNA): TGTGCCAGCAGTCTTGATAGGGGGAACACTGAAGCTTTCTTT.

The chain's CDR3 is CASRRDAQETQYF. The CDR3 DNA reads TGTGCCAGCAGGCGGGATGCTCAAGAGACCCAGTACTTC. The chain uses TRBV6-6 and TRBJ2-5, with D possibly being TRBD2 (6 bases). This CDR3 spans 13 amino acids. The ends were cut back, 6 bases at V and 2 bases at J, with 10 bases in the middle. The germline V gene has CDR1 MNHNY and CDR2 SVGAGI (reference sequence).

The rearrangement joins TRBV5-1 to TRBJ2-5; 7 bases align to TRBD1. CDR3 size: 14 residues. The germline gives CDR1 SGHRS, CDR2 YFSETQ. The V gene end was trimmed by 2 bases and the J gene end by 4 bases; junction bases not matched to a gene: 5. The CDR3 loop reads CASSLIDRAETQYF. DNA for the CDR3: TGCGCCAGCAGCTTAATCGACAGGGCAGAGACCCAGTACTTC. The complete variable domain, with remaining parts taken from reference TRBV5-1 and TRBJ2-5, reads KAGVTQTPRYLIKTRGQQVTLSCSPISGHRSVSWYQQTPGQGLQFLFEYFSETQRNKGNFPGRFSGRQFSNSRSEMNVSTLELGDSALYLCASSLIDRAETQYFGPGTRLLVL.

Written as DNA, the CDR3 is TGTGCCAGCAGTCCCCGGGACAGGGCCTACAATGAGCAGTTCTTC. It encodes CASSPRDRAYNEQFF. The gene calls are TRBV28 and TRBJ2-1, with TRBD1 matching 9 bases. Germline CDR1 MDHEN, CDR2 SYDVKM. The CDR3 totals 15 residues. The V and J ends lost 5 bases and 2 bases, in that order; junction bases with no gene match: 4.

V and J are TRBV6-5 and TRBJ2-1; 10 bases are a match to TRBD2. CDR3 length: 14 amino acids. The trim removed 7 bases at V and 5 bases at J, leaving 5 bases unmatched. CDR1 is MNHEY, CDR2 SVGAGI, per germline. DNA for the CDR3: TGTGCCAGCACCGGACTAGCGGACAACAATGAGCAGTTCTTC. This sequence encodes CASTGLADNNEQFF.

This CDR3 reads CAWGGSGSSADTQYF. CDR3 nucleotides: TGTGCCTGGGGAGGGAGCGGGTCATCAGCAGATACGCAGTATTTT. V gene TRBV30 combines with J gene TRBJ2-3; weak D call: TRBD2 (6 bases). Trimming pared 5 bases from V and 4 bases from J, leaving 19 bases between. The CDR3 is made up of 15 amino acids. Germline CDR1 and CDR2: GTSNPN and SVGIG (reference sequence).

The CDR3 sequence is CASSQLNTGELFF. CDR3 nucleotide sequence: TGCGCCAGCAGCCAACTTAACACCGGGGAGCTGTTTTTT. The rearrangement links TRBV4-1 to TRBJ2-2, with D unclear. This CDR3 has 13 amino acids. V gave up 2 bases and J gave up 2 bases, with 3 bases separating them. CDR1 and CDR2 (germline): MGHRA, YSYEKL.

The chain combines TRBV6-6 with TRBJ1-4; TRBD1 matches at 7 bases. Trimming took 5 bases from V and 7 from J; bases not matched to a gene: 10. This CDR3 region has 15 residues. CDR1 and CDR2 from the germline V gene are MNHNY and SVGAGI (reference sequence). CDR3 amino acids: CASSTTSQGVEKLFF. CDR3 nucleotide sequence: TGTGCCAGCAGTACCACCTCGCAGGGGGTTGAAAAACTGTTTTTT.

The chain joins TRBV9 to TRBJ2-3, with D perhaps TRBD1 (5 bases). The CDR3 has 14 residues. CDR1 and CDR2 (germline): SGDLS, YYNGEE. The V end was cut by 6 bases, the J end by 4 bases, with 15 bases between. The CDR3 nucleotides are TGTGCCAGCACCTATAAGGGGTTGTCAGATACGCAGTATTTT. Protein product: CASTYKGLSDTQYF.

The V and J genes are TRBV11-3 and TRBJ1-3, with TRBD1 as a possible D gene (6 bases). Trimming pared 4 bases from V and 6 bases from J, leaving 10 bases between. CDR1 is SGHNT and CDR2 is YENEEA in the germline V gene. The CDR3 contains 13 residues. CDR3: CASSSGVPNTIYF. Here the CDR3 DNA reads TGTGCCAGCAGCTCAGGGGTTCCAAACACCATATATTTT.

In this sample, this clone turned up a few times. The chain employs TRBV9 and TRBJ1-4; D is ambiguous. Germline CDR1 and CDR2: SGDLS and YYNGEE. Trimming removed 3 bases at V and 7 bases at J, with 10 bases between. This CDR3 contains 13 residues. DNA of the CDR3: TGTGCCAGCAGCGAAGCTGGGCTTGAAAAACTGTTTTTT. Amino acid sequence: CASSEAGLEKLFF.

Regarding this clone: One end of the junction is discordant with germline, which a read error may explain. This sequence joins TRBV2 and TRBJ1-4, with 9 bases that match TRBD1. The length of the CDR3 is 16 residues. Germline loops: CDR1 SNHLY, CDR2 FYNNEI. CDR3 DNA sequence: TGTGTCAGCAGTCGAACCCCTGGGACAGGGAATGAAAAACTGTTTTTT. It specifies CVSSRTPGTGNEKLFF.